A single sample is the source of the 26 T cell receptor beta chains below, sequenced in a study of T cells expressing NK-cell markers. TCRdb re-called the 5' RACE reads and gives one entry per CDR3 protein, without DNA. In total, the table holds 200,000 to 300,000 distinct CDR3 sequences. The sample taken for sequencing was blood T cells: a sorted CD56 or NKG2C T cell subset, CD4+ or CD8+ T cells, or bulk PBMC T cells (not recorded which). These receptors all come from a woman between 18 and 70 years old in good health.

The gene calls are TRBV6-2 or TRBV6-3 and TRBJ1-1. Germline CDR1 and CDR2: MNHEY and SVGEGT. This CDR3 is 14 amino acids long. CDR3 sequence: CASSYSPGNTEAFF.

The chain uses TRBV5-5 and TRBJ1-1; with no DNA, the TCRdb D assignment of TRBD1 cannot be verified. From germline, CDR1 is SGHKS and CDR2 YYEKEE (reference sequence). The CDR3 contains 15 residues. CDR3 region: CASSRWTGGFTEAFF. Full variable domain (outside the CDR3, taken from reference TRBV5-5 and TRBJ1-1): DAGVTQSPTHLIKTRGQQVTLRCSPISGHKSVSWYQQVLGQGPQFIFQYYEKEERGRGNFPDRFSARQFPNYSSELNVNALLLGDSALYLCASSRWTGGFTEAFFGQGTRLTVV.

The chain uses TRBV20-1 and TRBJ2-3; the TRBD1 assignment by TCRdb is unverifiable without DNA. Looked up from germline, CDR1 is DFQATT and CDR2 is SNEGSKA (reference sequence). The CDR3 has 18 residues. The CDR3 here is CSARDPSGGPIITDTQYF.

J is TRBJ1-1 and V is TRBV4-3; TCRdb's D call of TRBD1 is untestable without DNA. The length of the CDR3 is 15 residues. Germline CDR1 is LGHNA and CDR2 is YSLEER. The CDR3 reads CASSQDRAGGAEAFF.

The chain has TRBV4-1 and TRBJ2-1; TCRdb names TRBD1, which stays unverified in the absence of DNA. CDR1 and CDR2 from the germline V gene are MGHRA and YSYEKL. This CDR3 region has 15 residues. This CDR3 reads CASSQVRGSYNEQFF.

The chain carries TRBV28 and TRBJ1-5; TCRdb returns TRBD1, unconfirmable since there is no DNA. Per the germline V gene, CDR1 is MDHEN and CDR2 is SYDVKM. The CDR3 is made up of 15 amino acids. The CDR3 here is CASSLSGGTGQPQHF.

The gene calls are TRBV20-1 and TRBJ2-5; TCRdb picks TRBD1, but there is no DNA to check that call. CDR1 and CDR2 (germline): DFQATT, SNEGSKA (reference sequence). The CDR3 is made up of 14 amino acids. Here the CDR3 reads CSARVGGKQETQYF.

This rearrangement joins TRBV29-1 to TRBJ2-5; TCRdb proposes TRBD1, but this gene call is untestable without DNA. The CDR3 spans 13 residues. CDR1 is SQVTM and CDR2 is ANQGSEA in the germline V gene. This chain's CDR3 is CSVDGQFQETQYF.

The chain combines TRBV1 with TRBJ2-2; lacking DNA, the TRBD2 call made by TCRdb goes unchecked. TRBV1 is recorded as a pseudogene. CDR3 length: 15 residues. The CDR3 region is CTSSQEGGGTGELFF.

The V gene is TRBV5-5, the J gene TRBJ2-2; the D call of TRBD1 rests on TCRdb alone, since no DNA is present to check it. This CDR3 spans 13 amino acids. Germline V gives CDR1 SGHKS, CDR2 YYEKEE (reference sequence). CDR3 region: CASSFRGPGELFF.

The chain carries TRBV9 and TRBJ1-6. This CDR3 region has 12 residues. From germline, CDR1 is SGDLS and CDR2 YYNGEE. CDR3 protein: CASSVFNSPLHF.

The chain is built from TRBV20-1 and TRBJ2-3; TCRdb picks TRBD1, but there is no DNA to check that call. The CDR3 totals 16 residues. Germline V lookup: CDR1 DFQATT, CDR2 SNEGSKA (reference sequence). CDR3: CSARGGVRGVQDTQYF.

CDR3 amino acids: CASSPVGQRTRELFF. V gene TRBV18 combines with J gene TRBJ2-2. This CDR3 has 15 residues. Germline assignment: CDR1 KGHSH and CDR2 LQKENI.

The genes are TRBV5-1 and TRBJ2-5; the D call of TRBD2 rests on TCRdb alone, since no DNA is present to check it. Germline V gene data show CDR1 as SGHRS and CDR2 as YFSETQ. CDR3 length equals 14 residues. CDR3 residues: CASSAGTERGTQYF.

J is TRBJ2-7 and V is TRBV5-6. CDR3 length: 14 residues. Germline CDR1 SGHDT, CDR2 YYEEEE. CDR3 residues: CASSLDSGSYEQYF.

The V gene is TRBV12-3 or TRBV12-4, the J gene TRBJ1-5; the TCRdb D gene call, TRBD1, has no DNA to confirm it. The length of the CDR3 is 17 residues. The CDR3 loop is CASSDGQPPYSNQPQHF.

The chain is built from TRBV5-4 and TRBJ2-3; TCRdb returns TRBD2, unconfirmable since there is no DNA. CDR1 SGHNT and CDR2 YYREEE come from the germline V gene (reference sequence). The CDR3 sequence is 15 residues long. The CDR3 sequence: CASSPGLAGPDTQYF. Full variable domain (outside the CDR3, taken from reference TRBV5-4 and TRBJ2-3): ETGVTQSPTHLIKTRGQQVTLRCSSQSGHNTVSWYQQALGQGPQFIFQYYREEENGRGNFPPRFSGLQFPNYSSELNVNALELDDSALYLCASSPGLAGPDTQYFGPGTRLTVL.

This chain's CDR3 is CSARGPADTQYF. The gene calls are TRBV20-1 and TRBJ2-3; checking the TCRdb D call of TRBD1 is not possible without DNA. Germline CDR1 is DFQATT and CDR2 is SNEGSKA (reference sequence). This CDR3 spans 12 amino acids.

The rearrangement uses TRBV12-3 or TRBV12-4 and TRBJ2-5; no DNA is available, so the TRBD1 call from TCRdb remains unchecked. This CDR3 has 14 amino acids. The CDR3 reads CASSLGDLQETQYF.

J is TRBJ1-1 and V is TRBV5-1; TCRdb's assignment of TRBD1 cannot be checked, as there is no DNA. Germline CDR1 and CDR2: SGHRS and YFSETQ. This CDR3 region has 17 residues. CDR3 sequence reads: CASSGPGHFVMNTEAFF.

This chain connects TRBV18 to TRBJ1-2; TCRdb returns TRBD1, unconfirmable since there is no DNA. Germline CDR1 is KGHSH and CDR2 is LQKENI. The CDR3 totals 15 residues. The CDR3 spells CASSPEDSLNYGYTF.

J is TRBJ2-5 and V is TRBV5-6; TCRdb outputs TRBD1, but without DNA this stays unchecked. Germline V CDR1 and CDR2: SGHDT, YYEEEE. CDR3 length equals 14 residues. This CDR3 reads CASSLPGQGETQYF. Full variable domain (rest looked up from reference TRBV5-6 and TRBJ2-5): DAGVTQSPTHLIKTRGQQVTLRCSPKSGHDTVSWYQQALGQGPQFIFQYYEEEERQRGNFPDRFSGHQFPNYSSELNVNALLLGDSALYLCASSLPGQGETQYFGPGTRLLVL.

The V call is TRBV7-2, the J call TRBJ1-1. CDR1 SGHTA and CDR2 FQGNSA come from the germline V gene. This CDR3 is 15 amino acids long. CDR3 region: CASSKPGLVGTEAFF.

The genes are TRBV4-2 and TRBJ1-1. Germline CDR1 is LGHNA and CDR2 is YNFKEQ. The CDR3 is 15 amino acids. The CDR3 is CASSQEDSRDTEAFF.

The V call is TRBV15, the J call TRBJ2-7; TCRdb selects TRBD1, and the lack of DNA leaves this call unchecked. CDR3 length: 17 residues. Germline loops: CDR1 LNHNV, CDR2 YYDKDF (reference sequence). CDR3 residues: CATSVRVSAGKDSEQYF. Full variable domain (rest looked up from reference TRBV15 and TRBJ2-7): DAMVIQNPRYQVTQFGKPVTLSCSQTLNHNVMYWYQQKSSQAPKLLFHYYDKDFNNEADTPDNFQSRRPNTSFCFLDIRSPGLGDTAMYLCATSVRVSAGKDSEQYFGPGTRLTVT.

The CDR3 is CASRQTGWNSPLHF. The rearrangement joins TRBV6-1 to TRBJ1-6; no DNA is available, so the TRBD1 call from TCRdb remains unchecked. Germline V gene lookup returns CDR1 MNHNS and CDR2 SASEGT. The CDR3 extends over 14 amino acids.